This T cell receptor (beta chain) was identified in a study of cytomegalovirus exposure and HLA in healthy donors. Amplification used 60 Vbeta primers and 13 Jbeta primers. Data came from immunoSEQ multiplex PCR; TCRdb stores just in-frame clones and leaves some out. The sample records 90,000 or so clones, 82% being singletons. Broader study findings: Links to common viral pathogens appeared, in a later analysis, for several of the most significant clusters.

This clone was found a few times. What it binds is unknown. Germline trimming cut 10 bases from V and 3 bases from J; bases unmatched to any gene: 12. In germline, CDR1 is ENHRY, CDR2 SYGVKD. CDR3 length equals 14 residues. The source of this sequence is a man aged 25 to 40 in good health and CMV-seropositive. The material sequenced was PBMCs. The chain combines TRBV10-3 with TRBJ2-7; 7 nucleotides agree with TRBD1. This CDR3 is CATNVRQGDYEQYF. DNA of the CDR3: TGTGCCACCAACGTCCGACAGGGCGACTACGAGCAGTACTTC.